A few counts support the clone carrying this TCR beta chain. Antigen unknown. Preparation of the TCRbeta library involved a method that used unique molecular identifiers. TCRdb fed the PCR reads into MiXCR, producing one record per CDR3 protein. The sample has roughly 200,000 distinct CDR3 sequences; about 7% are singletons. This sample is part of a study of T-cell reconstitution after alpha-beta-depleted transplantation in children. General study points: After one year, T-cell counts and TCRbeta diversity mostly came from new T cells. The study reportedly traced alpha-beta T cells about two months after transplant to several hundred expanded graft clones. From surviving recipient T cells and thymic progenitors came the high day-60 TCRbeta diversity observed in some patients.

This sample comprised PBMCs, obtained before TCRalphabeta/CD19-depleted stem cell transplant. This receptor was taken from a boy aged 2 to 10 with acute lymphoblastic leukemia, due to receive a stem cell transplant.

The CDR3 reads CASSLRLAGSLDTQYF. In DNA, the CDR3 is TGTGCCAGCAGTTTACGGCTAGCGGGGTCCCTTGATACGCAGTATTTT. This rearrangement joins TRBV12-3 or TRBV12-4 to TRBJ2-3; 9 positions match TRBD2. This CDR3 has 16 residues. V trimming: 2 bases; J trimming: 6 bases; junction bases outside the gene matches: 9.